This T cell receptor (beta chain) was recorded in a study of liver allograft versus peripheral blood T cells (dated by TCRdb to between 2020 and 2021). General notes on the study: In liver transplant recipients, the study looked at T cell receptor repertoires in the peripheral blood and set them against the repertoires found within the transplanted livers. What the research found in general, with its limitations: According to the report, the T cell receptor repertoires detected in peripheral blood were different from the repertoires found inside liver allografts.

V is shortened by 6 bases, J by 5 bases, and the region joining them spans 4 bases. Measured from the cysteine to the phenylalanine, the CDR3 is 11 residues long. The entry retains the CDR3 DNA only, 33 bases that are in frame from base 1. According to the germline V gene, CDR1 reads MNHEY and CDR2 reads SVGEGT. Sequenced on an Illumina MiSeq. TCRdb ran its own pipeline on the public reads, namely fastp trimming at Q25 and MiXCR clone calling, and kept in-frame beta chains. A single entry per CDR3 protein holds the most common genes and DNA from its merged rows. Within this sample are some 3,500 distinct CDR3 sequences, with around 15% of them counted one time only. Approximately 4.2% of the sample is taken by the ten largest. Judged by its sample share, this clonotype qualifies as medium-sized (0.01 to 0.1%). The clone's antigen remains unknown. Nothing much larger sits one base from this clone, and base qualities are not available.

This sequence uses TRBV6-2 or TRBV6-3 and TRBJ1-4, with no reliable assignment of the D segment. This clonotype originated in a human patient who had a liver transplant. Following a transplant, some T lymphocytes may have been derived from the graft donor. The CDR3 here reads CASRFNEKLFF. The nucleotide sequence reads TGTGCCAGCAGATTCAATGAAAAACTGTTTTTT.